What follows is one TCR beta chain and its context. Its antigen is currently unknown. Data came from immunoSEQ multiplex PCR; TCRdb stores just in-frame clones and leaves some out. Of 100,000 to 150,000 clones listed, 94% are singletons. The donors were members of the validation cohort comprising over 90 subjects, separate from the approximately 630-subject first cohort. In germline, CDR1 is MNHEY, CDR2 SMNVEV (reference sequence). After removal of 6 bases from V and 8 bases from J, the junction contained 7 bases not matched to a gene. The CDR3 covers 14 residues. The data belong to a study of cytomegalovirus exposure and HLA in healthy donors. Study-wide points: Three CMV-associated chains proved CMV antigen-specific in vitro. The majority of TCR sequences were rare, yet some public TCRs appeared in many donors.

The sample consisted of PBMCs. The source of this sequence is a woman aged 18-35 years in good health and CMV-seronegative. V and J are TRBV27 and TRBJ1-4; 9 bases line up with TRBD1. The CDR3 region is CASRRATGGEKLFF. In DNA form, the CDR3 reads TGTGCCAGCAGACGGGCGACAGGGGGAGAAAAACTGTTTTTT.